This record covers a single TCR beta chain. The entry originates in a study of T cell changes during pregnancy in multiple sclerosis. Trimming at V came to 0 bases and at J to 6 bases, leaving 15 bases not matched to a gene. Germline loops: CDR1 GTSNPN, CDR2 SVGIG (reference sequence). There are 18 residues in the CDR3. Data came from immunoSEQ multiplex PCR; TCRdb stores just in-frame clones and leaves some out. The sample carries about 68,000 clones, about 89% recorded once. The chain recombines TRBV30 with TRBJ2-1; 9 nucleotides line up with TRBD2. The sequencing here drew on peripheral blood, taken in the second trimester of pregnancy. The origin of this receptor is a female donor with multiple sclerosis, enrolled in a pregnancy study. This CDR3 is CAWSVPRGGLLLSNEQFF. In DNA form, the CDR3 reads TGTGCCTGGAGTGTACCGCGGGGGGGCCTTTTACTTTCCAATGAGCAGTTCTTC.